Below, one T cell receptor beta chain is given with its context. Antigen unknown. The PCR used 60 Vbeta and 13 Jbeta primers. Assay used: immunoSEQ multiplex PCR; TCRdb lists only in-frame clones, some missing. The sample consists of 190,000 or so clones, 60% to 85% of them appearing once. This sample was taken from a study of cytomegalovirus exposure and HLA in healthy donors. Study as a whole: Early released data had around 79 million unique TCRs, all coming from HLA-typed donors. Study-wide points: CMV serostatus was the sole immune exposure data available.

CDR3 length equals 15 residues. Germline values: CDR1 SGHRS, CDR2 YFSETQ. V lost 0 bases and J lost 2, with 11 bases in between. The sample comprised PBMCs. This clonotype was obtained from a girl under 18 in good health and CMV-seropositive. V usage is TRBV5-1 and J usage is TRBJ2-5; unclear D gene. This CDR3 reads CASSLAPVPQETQYF. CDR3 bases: TGCGCCAGCAGCTTGGCCCCAGTTCCACAAGAGACCCAGTACTTC.